These 2 T cell receptor beta chains came from one sample sequenced in a study of blood T cells in healthy people across ages. A sample-barcoded 5' primer and a J-beta primer mix were used in a second PCR of roughly 6 to 11 cycles. A single record per CDR3 protein comes from TCRdb applying MiXCR to the 5' RACE reads. The data show around 800,000 distinct CDR3 sequences, 44% seen once. The material sequenced was blood. These receptor sequences come from a man in his sixties in good health.

This clonotype was recorded a few times. The chain is built from TRBV5-1 and TRBJ2-1, with D perhaps given as TRBD1 or TRBD2 (5 bases each). This CDR3 is 13 amino acids long. Germline CDR1 and CDR2: SGHRS and YFSETQ. The V gene lost 4 bases and the J gene lost 10 bases, with 15 bases spanning the gap. In DNA form, the CDR3 reads TGCGCCAGCAGCGGGACGCCCCATCGGGAGCAGTTCTTC. Amino acids: CASSGTPHREQFF.

This clonotype was recorded once. This chain links TRBV7-8 with TRBJ2-5; TRBD2 matches 7 bases. Per germline, CDR1 SGHVS and CDR2 FQNEAQ. The CDR3 consists of 14 residues. V lost 6 bases to trimming and J lost 11 bases; unmatched junction nucleotides: 15. The CDR3 sequence is CASSGGGINNEQYF. The DNA of the CDR3 is TGTGCCAGCAGTGGGGGGGGGATTAACAATGAGCAGTACTTC.